These 31 T cell receptor beta chains were sequenced from one sample in a study of shared clonotypes between healthy human individuals. Assay: immunoSEQ multiplex PCR; the TCRdb copy retains only in-frame clones and omits some. The sample includes fewer than 1.8 million clones, about 98.5% seen only once; the top ten take 0.36%. Sample: naive CD4+ T cells sorted from blood. Indicated subset: CD45RA+ positively selected. These receptors originate from a man in his thirties or forties in good health.

V gene TRBV10-3 combines with J gene TRBJ2-3; D not resolved. This CDR3 is 17 amino acids long. Per germline, CDR1 ENHRY and CDR2 SYGVKD. The V gene lost 0 bases and the J gene lost 0 bases, with 13 bases spanning the gap. The CDR3 region is CAISESRGGSSTDTQYF. The CDR3, as DNA: TGTGCCATCAGTGAGTCCCGTGGCGGCAGCAGCACAGATACGCAGTATTTT.

The chain carries TRBV4-3 and TRBJ2-1, with TRBD2 matching over 10 bases. Per the germline V gene, CDR1 is LGHNA and CDR2 is YSLEER. CDR3 length equals 15 residues. With 3 bases clipped from V and 3 bases from J, the junction kept 2 bases outside the gene matches. For the CDR3, the DNA is TGCGCCAGCAGCCAGGGGACTAGCGACTACAATGAGCAGTTCTTC. Translating it yields CASSQGTSDYNEQFF.

CDR3 nucleotide sequence: TGTGCCAGCAGTTACTCTGGAGCCTCCTACGAGCAGTACTTC. This sequence encodes CASSYSGASYEQYF. The J gene is TRBJ2-7, the V gene TRBV6-5; D gene unclear. The V gene lost 0 bases and the J gene lost 0 bases, with 6 bases spanning the gap. The CDR3 consists of 14 residues. CDR1 MNHEY and CDR2 SVGAGI come from the germline V gene.

The chain uses TRBV29-1 and TRBJ1-5, with D unclear. The CDR3 contains 14 residues. The germline V and J ends were trimmed by 4 bases and 0 bases, with 10 bases remaining between them. Germline V gene lookup returns CDR1 SQVTM and CDR2 ANQGSEA. CDR3 loop: CSVAGGNSNQPQHF. The CDR3 coding sequence is TGCAGCGTTGCCGGAGGGAATAGCAATCAGCCCCAGCATTTT.

The chain has TRBV18 and TRBJ2-4, with D possibly being TRBD2 (5 bases). V was clipped by 3 bases and J by 0 bases, with 6 bases between them. The CDR3 is 14 amino acids. Germline V CDR1 and CDR2: KGHSH, LQKENI. The CDR3 DNA reads as TGTGCCAGCTCACCCGGGGTAGCCAAAAACATTCAGTACTTC. Translating it yields CASSPGVAKNIQYF.

V is TRBV18 and J is TRBJ2-7; D is perhaps TRBD2 (6 bases). Trimming removed 4 bases at V and 4 bases at J, with 14 bases between. This CDR3 contains 14 residues. Germline V gene sequence: CDR1 KGHSH, CDR2 LQKENI. For the CDR3, the DNA is TGTGCCAGCTCACGGGGGGAGAAGATGTACGAGCAGTACTTC. Encoded protein: CASSRGEKMYEQYF.

The CDR3 nucleotides are TGTGCCAGCAGCTTAGTAGGCGGCCCGCTAGCCAAAAACATTCAGTACTTC. Protein: CASSLVGGPLAKNIQYF. The chain couples TRBV7-2 to TRBJ2-4; D is unclear. V was shortened by 1 base and J by 0 bases, with 13 bases between the two germline ends. The germline V gene has CDR1 SGHTA and CDR2 FQGNSA. The CDR3 has 17 amino acids.

In this sample, this clone turned up once. V usage is TRBV6-6 and J usage is TRBJ1-5; TRBD1 is a possible D gene (5 bases). The CDR3 covers 15 residues. Trimming removed 10 bases at V and 2 bases at J, with 18 bases between. Germline V gene lookup returns CDR1 MNHNY and CDR2 SVGAGI (reference sequence). As DNA, the CDR3 is TGTGCCACCCGACAGACCGACCGAGGCAATCAGCCCCAGCATTTT. Translation gives CATRQTDRGNQPQHF.

The gene calls are TRBV10-2 and TRBJ1-2, with D maybe TRBD1 (5 bases). This CDR3 is 14 amino acids long. Germline-derived CDR1 and CDR2 are WSHSY and SAAADI. Trimming took off 4 bases at V and 4 bases at J, with 13 bases between the two ends. CDR3 nucleotide sequence: TGCGCCAGCAGTGTTAGCGGGGCAAGCTATGGCTACACCTTC. It specifies CASSVSGASYGYTF.

The V call is TRBV5-1, the J call TRBJ2-7; TRBD2 matches at 14 bases. The CDR3 is 16 residues long. Per the germline V gene, CDR1 is SGHRS and CDR2 is YFSETQ. V trimming: 0 bases; J trimming: 5 bases; junction bases outside the gene matches: 4. Here the CDR3 DNA reads TGCGCCAGCAGCTTGGGTGGGACTAGCGGGAGTCACGAGCAGTACTTC. As protein: CASSLGGTSGSHEQYF.

This sequence joins TRBV19 and TRBJ2-7, with 10 nucleotides matching TRBD2. Germline CDR1 is LNHDA and CDR2 is SQIVND (reference sequence). The CDR3 runs to 14 residues. V gave up 9 bases and J gave up 2 bases; unmatched junction bases: 7. CDR3 amino acids: CARQGLAQTYEQYF. CDR3 bases: TGTGCCAGGCAGGGACTAGCGCAAACCTACGAGCAGTACTTC.

The chain combines TRBV5-6 with TRBJ2-1; perhaps TRBD1 as D (6 bases). V shed 2 bases and J shed 7 bases, with 10 bases lying between them. The CDR3 sequence is 13 residues long. Germline lookup yields CDR1 SGHDT and CDR2 YYEEEE. CDR3: CASSFSQGNEQFF. The CDR3, as DNA: TGTGCCAGCAGCTTTTCACAGGGTAATGAGCAGTTCTTC.

The chain uses TRBV7-9 and TRBJ2-7; TRBD2 matches at 9 bases. The germline gives CDR1 SEHNR, CDR2 FQNEAQ (reference sequence). CDR3 length equals 14 residues. V shed 3 bases, J shed 5 bases, and the junction held 5 bases outside the gene matches. CDR3 region: CASSFRGRGNEQYF. For the CDR3, the DNA is TGTGCCAGCAGCTTCCGCGGGAGGGGGAACGAGCAGTACTTC.

About this clone itself: Distinct nucleotide sequences in the sample also encode this CDR3. This sequence joins TRBV28 and TRBJ2-3, with D tentatively TRBD2 (6 bases). The germline V and J ends were trimmed by 6 bases and 0 bases, with 7 bases remaining between them. CDR1 is MDHEN, CDR2 SYDVKM, per germline. CDR3 length equals 13 residues. CDR3 in DNA: TGTGCCAGCAGCGGGAGCAGCACAGATACGCAGTATTTT. Protein: CASSGSSTDTQYF.

The chain links TRBV27 to TRBJ2-7, with 7 bases matching TRBD1. The germline V gene has CDR1 MNHEY and CDR2 SMNVEV (reference sequence). V shed 5 bases and J 5 bases; nucleotides not matched to a gene: 9. This CDR3 has 14 amino acids. The CDR3 here is CASSVRQGNNEQYF. In nucleotides, the CDR3 is TGTGCCAGCAGTGTGCGACAGGGTAACAACGAGCAGTACTTC.

The chain links TRBV18 to TRBJ2-7, with 7 bases that match TRBD1. The V gene's germline CDR1 is KGHSH and CDR2 LQKENI. The CDR3 consists of 16 residues. Unmatched junction bases numbered 9, after V lost 3 bases and J lost 1 base. The CDR3 spells CASSPQTGTLSYEQYF. CDR3 coding DNA: TGTGCCAGCTCACCTCAGACAGGGACCTTATCCTACGAGCAGTACTTC.

The chain combines TRBV29-1 with TRBJ1-1, with D perhaps matching TRBD1 (5 bases). The CDR3 is 15 amino acids. Germline loops: CDR1 SQVTM, CDR2 ANQGSEA. The V end lost 0 bases, the J end lost 6 bases, and 17 bases lay between the germline ends. CDR3 in amino acids: CSVEDQGRASPEAFF. In DNA, the CDR3 is TGCAGCGTTGAAGATCAGGGCAGGGCGTCACCTGAAGCTTTCTTT.

V and J are TRBV7-3 and TRBJ2-2; D not certain. The V end lost 5 bases, the J end lost 5 bases, and 12 bases lay between the germline ends. This CDR3 is 14 amino acids long. Germline V gene lookup returns CDR1 SGHTA and CDR2 FQGTGA. This chain's CDR3 is CASSPPVGTGELFF. The CDR3 nucleotides are TGTGCCAGCAGCCCTCCAGTCGGGACCGGGGAGCTGTTTTTT.

The V and J genes are TRBV6-6 and TRBJ2-7, with no clear D. V was pared by 5 bases and J by 3 bases, with 8 bases between. Germline V lookup: CDR1 MNHNY, CDR2 SVGAGI (reference sequence). The CDR3 has 12 residues. The DNA for the CDR3 is TGTGCCAGCAGTACGAGCTACTACGAGCAGTACTTC. Its translation: CASSTSYYEQYF.

V is TRBV9 and J is TRBJ2-7, with unresolved D. V was cut by 0 bases and J by 6 bases, with 13 bases left in between. The V gene's germline CDR1 is SGDLS and CDR2 YYNGEE. This CDR3 spans 14 amino acids. CDR3 sequence reads: CASSVDPLRGEQYF. The CDR3 region has the DNA TGTGCCAGCAGCGTAGATCCACTAAGAGGCGAGCAGTACTTC.

The chain joins TRBV19 to TRBJ2-4; D is undetermined. The germline gives CDR1 LNHDA, CDR2 SQIVND (reference sequence). V lost 6 bases to trimming and J lost 0 bases, with 18 bases between them. The CDR3 consists of 17 residues. The CDR3 loop is CASSPNPSVVAKNIQYF. The DNA of the CDR3 is TGTGCCAGTAGCCCCAACCCAAGCGTCGTAGCCAAAAACATTCAGTACTTC.

This chain connects TRBV29-1 to TRBJ2-2; D is undetermined. CDR3 length equals 13 residues. The germline CDR1 and CDR2 sequences are SQVTM and ANQGSEA. Trimming left V 5 bases short and J 5 bases short, with 12 bases between. The CDR3 protein is CSVTSLSTGELFF. CDR3 in DNA: TGCAGCGTTACGTCTCTTTCGACCGGGGAGCTGTTTTTT.

The chain uses TRBV18 and TRBJ2-7; 7 bases fit TRBD2. CDR1 is KGHSH and CDR2 is LQKENI in the germline V gene. V was clipped by 1 base and J by 5 bases; unmatched bases: 5. The CDR3 is 14 residues long. The CDR3 nucleotides read TGTGCCAGCTCACCACGGGAGGGTCGGAACGAGCAGTACTTC. Its protein is CASSPREGRNEQYF. Full variable domain (missing parts from reference TRBV18 and TRBJ2-7): NAGVMQNPRHLVRRRGQEARLRCSPMKGHSHVYWYRQLPEEGLKFMVYLQKENIIDESGMPKERFSAEFPKEGPSILRIQQVVRGDSAAYFCASSPREGRNEQYFGPGTRLTVT.

Points on this clone: The same CDR3 can be traced to other DNA sequences in this sample. The gene calls are TRBV28 and TRBJ2-7, with D uncertain. Germline CDR1 reads MDHEN; CDR2 reads SYDVKM. The CDR3 consists of 13 residues. The V and J ends lost 5 bases and 3 bases respectively, with 11 bases between them. The CDR3 nucleotides are TGTGCCAGCAGTCCCCCGGCAGTCTACGAGCAGTACTTC. This sequence encodes CASSPPAVYEQYF.

The V and J genes are TRBV4-2 and TRBJ1-4, with D perhaps TRBD1 (5 bases). The V end was cut by 1 base, the J end by 3 bases, with 6 bases between. The CDR3 runs 14 residues. Germline V gene lookup returns CDR1 LGHNA and CDR2 YNFKEQ. DNA for the CDR3: TGTGCCAGCAGCCAAGGGGACTCTAATGAAAAACTGTTTTTT. It yields the protein CASSQGDSNEKLFF.

CDR3 DNA sequence: TGCAGCGTTGTGGACAGGGTCCGCACAGATACGCAGTATTTT. Translation gives CSVVDRVRTDTQYF. This chain links TRBV29-1 with TRBJ2-3, with 8 bases fitting TRBD1. The V and J ends lost 4 bases and 1 base, in that order; junction bases with no gene match: 4. This CDR3 contains 14 residues. CDR1 and CDR2 (germline): SQVTM, ANQGSEA.

The gene calls are TRBV5-1 and TRBJ2-1; 9 nucleotides agree with TRBD2. The V segment lost 5 bases and the J segment 3 bases; nucleotides outside the gene matches: 6. The CDR3 covers 15 residues. Germline V gives CDR1 SGHRS, CDR2 YFSETQ. CDR3 residues: CASREPSGIYNEQFF. The CDR3 coding sequence is TGCGCCAGCAGGGAACCTAGCGGGATCTACAATGAGCAGTTCTTC.

In its sample, this clone was seen once. The V call is TRBV10-3, the J call TRBJ2-1, with TRBD2 matching over 8 bases. The V and J ends lost 8 bases and 5 bases, in that order; junction bases with no gene match: 2. This CDR3 is built from 12 residues. Germline values: CDR1 ENHRY, CDR2 SYGVKD. This CDR3 is CAIAGGDNEQFF. CDR3 bases: TGTGCCATCGCCGGGGGGGACAATGAGCAGTTCTTC.

J is TRBJ1-4 and V is TRBV15; D perhaps matches TRBD1 (5 bases). This CDR3 contains 13 residues. Deletions cut 9 bases from V and 3 bases from J, with 11 bases between. Germline CDR1 is LNHNV and CDR2 is YYDKDF (reference sequence). This chain's CDR3 is CATAGFANEKLFF. In DNA, the CDR3 is TGTGCCACAGCAGGGTTTGCTAATGAAAAACTGTTTTTT. Based on the CDR3 plus reference TRBV15 and TRBJ1-4, the full variable domain is DAMVIQNPRYQVTQFGKPVTLSCSQTLNHNVMYWYQQKSSQAPKLLFHYYDKDFNNEADTPDNFQSRRPNTSFCFLDIRSPGLGDTAMYLCATAGFANEKLFFGSGTQLSVL.

In regard to this clone: At one end the junction does not follow the germline gene, possibly because of a read error. The chain employs TRBV29-1 and TRBJ2-3; 7 positions agree with TRBD1. This CDR3 has 15 amino acids. CDR1 is SQVTM, CDR2 ANQGSEA, per germline. DNA for the CDR3: TGCAGCGTGGAAGGACAGGACGAACACACAGATACGCAGTATTTT. Residues: CSVEGQDEHTDTQYF.

V usage is TRBV30 and J usage is TRBJ2-4; 9 positions match TRBD2. In germline, CDR1 is GTSNPN, CDR2 SVGIG (reference sequence). Trimming removed 8 bases from V and 4 bases from J; junction bases left unmatched: 0. This CDR3 comprises 11 residues. As DNA, the CDR3 is TGTGCCAGCGGGGGGAAAAACATTCAGTACTTC. It specifies CASGGKNIQYF.